The 14 T cell receptor beta chains in this list originate from one sample, sequenced in a study of Ad26.COV2.S vaccination and SARS-CoV-2 variants. Described treatment: some 20 received Ad26.COV2.S at low or high dose, single or two shots; 5 received placebo; per-sample allocation not given. The investigators took samples on day 63 after the first vaccine or placebo injection. Data came from immunoSEQ multiplex PCR; TCRdb stores just in-frame clones and leaves some out. The sample shows some 350,000 clones, about 88% of them seen only once. Here the sequenced sample was peripheral blood, taken in a trial of Ad26.COV2.S vaccine versus placebo. Source of these receptors: a person between 18 and 65 years old who received the Ad26.COV2.S COVID-19 vaccine or a placebo.

V usage is TRBV6-6 and J usage is TRBJ2-3, with D hard to call. Per germline, CDR1 MNHNY and CDR2 SVGAGI (reference sequence). Trimming cost V 5 bases and J 0 bases, with 12 bases left between them. This CDR3 contains 15 residues. CDR3 bases: TGTGCCAGCAGTCGCGGTGAAGGTAGCACAGATACGCAGTATTTT. This sequence encodes CASSRGEGSTDTQYF.

The chain has TRBV9 and TRBJ2-7; 9 positions agree with TRBD1. V shed 4 bases, J shed 6 bases, and the junction held 11 bases outside the gene matches. Germline V gene data show CDR1 as SGDLS and CDR2 as YYNGEE. The length of the CDR3 is 15 residues. The chain's CDR3 is CASSPFRDRVTEQYF. The DNA of the CDR3 is TGTGCCAGCAGCCCATTCCGGGACAGGGTGACCGAGCAGTACTTC.

The V call is TRBV6-1, the J call TRBJ2-3; possibly TRBD1 for D (6 bases). This CDR3 has 14 residues. Trimming cost V 11 bases and J 3 bases, with 18 bases left between them. CDR1 MNHNS and CDR2 SASEGT come from the germline V gene. In DNA, the CDR3 is TGTGCCGTCCAACTCCAGGGGAGAACAGATACGCAGTATTTT. It encodes CAVQLQGRTDTQYF.

The chain employs TRBV10-1 and TRBJ2-7; no reliable D call. CDR1 and CDR2 from the germline V gene are WNHNN and SYGVQD (reference sequence). The CDR3 covers 13 residues. Trimming took 3 bases from V and 1 from J, leaving 7 bases between them. The CDR3 sequence is CASSDDGSYEQYF. DNA of the CDR3: TGCGCCAGCAGTGATGACGGATCCTACGAGCAGTACTTC.

J is TRBJ2-7 and V is TRBV12-3 or TRBV12-4; D is uncertain. V lost 3 bases to trimming and J lost 6 bases, with 9 bases between them. This CDR3 is 12 amino acids long. The chain's CDR3 is CASSFYRTEQYF. DNA of the CDR3: TGTGCCAGCAGTTTTTACAGAACCGAGCAGTACTTC.

The chain carries TRBV9 and TRBJ2-1; 7 bases agree with TRBD2. V dropped 4 bases and J dropped 5; count of bases not matched to a gene: 12. Germline V gene lookup returns CDR1 SGDLS and CDR2 YYNGEE. The CDR3 sequence is 16 residues long. The CDR3 loop is CASSPRGEGLNNEQFF. The CDR3 DNA reads as TGTGCCAGCAGCCCCCGGGGGGAGGGCCTCAACAATGAGCAGTTCTTC. The full variable domain, its missing parts supplied by reference TRBV9 and TRBJ2-1, is DSGVTQTPKHLITATGQRVTLRCSPRSGDLSVYWYQQSLDQGLQFLIQYYNGEERAKGNILERFSAQQFPDLHSELNLSSLELGDSALYFCASSPRGEGLNNEQFFGPGTRLTVL.

V is TRBV6-5 and J is TRBJ1-2; TRBD1 matches at 10 bases. There are 15 residues in the CDR3. The ends lost 5 bases at V and 2 bases at J; junction bases unmatched: 5. The germline V gene has CDR1 MNHEY and CDR2 SVGAGI. CDR3 nucleotides: TGTGCCAGCAGTCCGACAGGGGGCAAGAACTATGGCTACACCTTC. This codes for CASSPTGGKNYGYTF.

The V and J genes are TRBV4-1 and TRBJ2-1; 8 bases match TRBD1. The germline V gene has CDR1 MGHRA and CDR2 YSYEKL. J gave up 6 bases and V 2 bases, and 9 bases lay outside the gene matches. This CDR3 is 16 amino acids long. CDR3 nucleotide sequence: TGCGCCAGCAGCCAACCCGGACAGGGCCAGGGCAATGAGCAGTTCTTC. This translates into CASSQPGQGQGNEQFF.

Comment on this clone: One end of the junction is discordant with germline, which a read error may explain. The chain recombines TRBV5-4 with TRBJ2-3; D may correspond to TRBD1 or TRBD2 (5 bases each). The CDR3 runs to 17 residues. Germline CDR1 and CDR2: SGHNT and YYREEE (reference sequence). The CDR3 here is CASSLGGRGTSTDTQYF. The CDR3 DNA is TGTGCCAGCAGCTTGGGGGGCCGTGGGACGAGCACAGATACGCAATATTTT.

This chain links TRBV9 with TRBJ2-5; D is perhaps TRBD1 or TRBD2 (5 bases each). The CDR3 runs to 16 residues. The germline CDR1 and CDR2 sequences are SGDLS and YYNGEE. V shed 0 bases and J shed 7 bases, with 19 bases lying between them. The CDR3 DNA is TGTGCCAGCAGCGTAGCCAGTGTGGGGACCTTGGGGACCCAGTACTTC. Residues: CASSVASVGTLGTQYF.

This rearrangement joins TRBV6-2 or TRBV6-3 to TRBJ2-1, with TRBD1 matching over 7 bases. The CDR3 length is 14 residues. The germline V gene has CDR1 MNHEY and CDR2 SVGEGT. With V trimmed by 2 bases and J by 9 bases, 7 bases remained unmatched. CDR3 nucleotides: TGTGCCAGCAGTTACAGGGGGCAAGGGCTTGAGCAGTTCTTC. As protein: CASSYRGQGLEQFF.

The chain links TRBV14 to TRBJ1-2; tentative D call: TRBD1 (5 bases). CDR1 is SGHDN, CDR2 FVKESK, per germline. Trimming took 0 bases from V and 4 from J, leaving 12 bases between them. This CDR3 spans 15 amino acids. CDR3 DNA: TGTGCCAGCAGCCAAGACATGGCAGGGACCTATGGCTACACCTTC. This translates into CASSQDMAGTYGYTF. The full variable domain, completed using reference TRBV14 and TRBJ1-2, is EAGVTQFPSHSVIEKGQTVTLRCDPISGHDNLYWYRRVMGKEIKFLLHFVKESKQDESGMPNNRFLAERTGGTYSTLKVQPAELEDSGVYFCASSQDMAGTYGYTFGSGTRLTVV.

The chain recombines TRBV10-2 with TRBJ2-2; 9 bases map to TRBD2. The CDR3 spans 14 residues. Germline CDR1 and CDR2: WSHSY and SAAADI. After removal of 3 bases from V and 10 bases from J, the junction contained 6 bases not matched to a gene. The CDR3 region is CASSDPRGGEELFF. As DNA, the CDR3 is TGCGCCAGCAGTGACCCCCGCGGGGGGGAGGAGCTGTTTTTT.

CDR3 sequence reads: CASSLARTGGSGYTF. The CDR3 DNA is TGTGCCAGCAGCTTGGCAAGGACAGGGGGTAGTGGCTACACCTTC. This sequence joins TRBV5-5 and TRBJ1-2; 10 nucleotides match TRBD1. Germline CDR1 SGHKS, CDR2 YYEKEE (reference sequence). There are 15 residues in the CDR3. The ends lost 0 bases at V and 7 bases at J; junction bases unmatched: 6. Complete variable domain (other parts from reference TRBV5-5 and TRBJ1-2): DAGVTQSPTHLIKTRGQQVTLRCSPISGHKSVSWYQQVLGQGPQFIFQYYEKEERGRGNFPDRFSARQFPNYSSELNVNALLLGDSALYLCASSLARTGGSGYTFGSGTRLTVV.